Listed below are T cell receptor beta chains from one sample, sequenced in a study of siplizumab effects on memory and regulatory T cells. Generated by immunoSEQ multiplex PCR, the TCRdb table keeps only in-frame clones and is missing some. The data contain around 100,000 clones, approximately 94% of them singletons. Sequenced: non-Treg CD4+ T cells sorted from blood. All receptors derive from a human donor in good health. CDR3s include the opening cysteine and the closing phenylalanine or tryptophan. The order of the fields is clone size, D gene, V gene, J gene, CDR3 protein, CDR3 DNA. A D gene is named only where the DNA matches it firmly. A clone size is listed for some rows: how often the clone was seen (once, few, many), or a class if it is expanded.

clone size: NA; D gene: TRBD2; V gene: TRBV7-3; J gene: TRBJ2-3; CDR3 protein: CASSSSGRPSTDTQYF; CDR3 DNA: TGTGCCAGCAGCTCAAGCGGGAGGCCTAGCACAGATACGCAGTATTTT
clone size: NA; D gene: NA; V gene: TRBV7-9; J gene: TRBJ1-2; CDR3 protein: CASSLGVPTNTF; CDR3 DNA: TGTGCCAGCAGCTTAGGAGTTCCCACGAACACCTTC
clone size: NA; D gene: TRBD1; V gene: TRBV5-1; J gene: TRBJ2-5; CDR3 protein: CASSFGTGQETQYF; CDR3 DNA: TGCGCCAGCAGCTTTGGGACAGGCCAAGAGACCCAGTACTTC
clone size: once; D gene: NA; V gene: TRBV7-3; J gene: TRBJ2-7; CDR3 protein: CASSLGRGRGRSSYEQYF; CDR3 DNA: TGTGCCAGCAGCTTAGGGCGGGGCCGCGGCCGGAGCTCCTACGAGCAGTACTTC
clone size: NA; D gene: NA; V gene: TRBV5-1; J gene: TRBJ1-4; CDR3 protein: CASSLGQTNEKLFF; CDR3 DNA: TGCGCCAGCAGCTTGGGGCAGACTAATGAAAAACTGTTTTTT
clone size: NA; D gene: TRBD2; V gene: TRBV19; J gene: TRBJ2-1; CDR3 protein: CASSKLAGKGGEQFF; CDR3 DNA: TGTGCCAGTAGTAAACTAGCGGGAAAAGGAGGTGAGCAGTTCTTC
clone size: NA; D gene: TRBD1; V gene: TRBV19; J gene: TRBJ1-6; CDR3 protein: CASSRTGVNSPLHF; CDR3 DNA: TGTGCCAGTAGTAGAACAGGGGTTAATTCACCCCTCCACTTT
clone size: NA; D gene: TRBD1; V gene: TRBV10-3; J gene: TRBJ1-2; CDR3 protein: CAISEGVQGSGYTF; CDR3 DNA: TGTGCCATCAGCGAAGGGGTACAGGGGTCTGGCTACACCTTC
clone size: NA; D gene: NA; V gene: TRBV4-1; J gene: TRBJ2-1; CDR3 protein: CASSTPTRSSYNEQFF; CDR3 DNA: TGCGCCAGCAGCACCCCTACCCGAAGCTCCTACAATGAGCAGTTCTTC
clone size: NA; D gene: TRBD2; V gene: TRBV5-5; J gene: TRBJ2-2; CDR3 protein: CASSLSLAGGPLTGELFF; CDR3 DNA: TGTGCCAGCAGCTTGAGCCTAGCGGGAGGGCCGCTCACCGGGGAGCTGTTTTTT
clone size: NA; D gene: NA; V gene: TRBV5-1; J gene: TRBJ2-5; CDR3 protein: CASSSAGLETQYF; CDR3 DNA: TGCGCCAGCAGCTCGGCAGGGCTTGAGACCCAGTACTTC
clone size: NA; D gene: NA; V gene: TRBV14; J gene: TRBJ2-1; CDR3 protein: CASSQGGGVAYNEQFF; CDR3 DNA: TGTGCCAGCAGCCAAGGGGGGGGCGTTGCCTACAATGAGCAGTTCTTC
clone size: once; D gene: TRBD2; V gene: TRBV19; J gene: TRBJ2-4; CDR3 protein: CASRTSGSGNIQYF; CDR3 DNA: TGTGCCTCAAGGACTAGCGGGAGTGGCAACATTCAGTACTTC
clone size: once; D gene: NA; V gene: TRBV30; J gene: TRBJ2-1; CDR3 protein: CAWSGGTSNNEQFF; CDR3 DNA: TGTGCCTGGAGTGGAGGGACGAGTAACAATGAGCAGTTCTTC